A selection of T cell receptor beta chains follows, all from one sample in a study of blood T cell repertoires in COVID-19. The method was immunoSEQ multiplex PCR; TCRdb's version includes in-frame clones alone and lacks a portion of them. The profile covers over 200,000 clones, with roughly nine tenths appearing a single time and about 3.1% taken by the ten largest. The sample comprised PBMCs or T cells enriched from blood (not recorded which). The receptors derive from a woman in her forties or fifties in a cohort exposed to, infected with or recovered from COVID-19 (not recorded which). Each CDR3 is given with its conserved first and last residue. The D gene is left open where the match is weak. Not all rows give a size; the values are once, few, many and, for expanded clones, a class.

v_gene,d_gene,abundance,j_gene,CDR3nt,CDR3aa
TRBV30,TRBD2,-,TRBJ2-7,TGTGCGGGGCTAGCGGGGGATACCTACGAGCAGTACTTC,CAGLAGDTYEQYF
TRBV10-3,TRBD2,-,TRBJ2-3,TGTGCCATCAACTCTGGACTAGGGCTAGCGGGGGGGGATGGGTCCGATACGCAGTATTTT,CAINSGLGLAGGDGSDTQYF
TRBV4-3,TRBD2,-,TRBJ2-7,TGCGCCAGCAGCCAATGGCTAGCGGGGGGCTACGAGCAGTACTTC,CASSQWLAGGYEQYF
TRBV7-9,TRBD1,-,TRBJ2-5,TGTGCCAGCAGCTTTCGGACAGGGGGCAGCCAGGAGACCCAGTACTTC,CASSFRTGGSQETQYF
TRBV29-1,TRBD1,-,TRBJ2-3,TGCAGCGTTGACCGGGACAGGAACACAGATACGCAGTATTTT,CSVDRDRNTDTQYF
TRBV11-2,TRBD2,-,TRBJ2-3,TGTGCCAGCAGCAACATAGCGGGGGGGCGCACAGATACGCAGTATTTT,CASSNIAGGRTDTQYF
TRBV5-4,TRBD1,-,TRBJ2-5,TGTGCCAGCAGCCCCGGCTCGCGACAGGGTTTTGAGACCCAGTACTTC,CASSPGSRQGFETQYF
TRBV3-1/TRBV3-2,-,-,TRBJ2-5,TGTGCCAGCAGCCAAGATTCGGAGGAGACACCCAACCCCCAAGAGACCCAGTACTTC,CASSQDSEETPNPQETQYF
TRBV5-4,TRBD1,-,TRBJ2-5,TGTGCCAGCAGCTTGGACGGGGACAGGGCCGGGACCCAGTACTTC,CASSLDGDRAGTQYF
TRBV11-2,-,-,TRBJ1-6,TGTGCCAGCAGCTTAGAGGGGGGTTTAGGGTCACCCCTCCACTTT,CASSLEGGLGSPLHF
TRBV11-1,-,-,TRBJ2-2,TGTGCCAGCAGCTTAGGAGTATCCAGGGCCACCGGGGAGCTGTTTTTT,CASSLGVSRATGELFF
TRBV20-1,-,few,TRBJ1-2,TGCAGTGCAGGGACACAGTATGGCTACACCTTC,CSAGTQYGYTF
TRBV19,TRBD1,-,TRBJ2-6,TGTGCCAGTAGTTCGGGGACAGGGGAGCCCGGGGCCAACGTCCTGACTTTC,CASSSGTGEPGANVLTF
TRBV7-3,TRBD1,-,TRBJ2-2,TGTGCCAGCAGCTTAATAGGGGGCGACGGGGAGCTGTTTTTT,CASSLIGGDGELFF
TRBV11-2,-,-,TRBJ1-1,TGTGCCAGCAGCTTAGATGGGGGGTCTGAAGCTTTCTTT,CASSLDGGSEAFF